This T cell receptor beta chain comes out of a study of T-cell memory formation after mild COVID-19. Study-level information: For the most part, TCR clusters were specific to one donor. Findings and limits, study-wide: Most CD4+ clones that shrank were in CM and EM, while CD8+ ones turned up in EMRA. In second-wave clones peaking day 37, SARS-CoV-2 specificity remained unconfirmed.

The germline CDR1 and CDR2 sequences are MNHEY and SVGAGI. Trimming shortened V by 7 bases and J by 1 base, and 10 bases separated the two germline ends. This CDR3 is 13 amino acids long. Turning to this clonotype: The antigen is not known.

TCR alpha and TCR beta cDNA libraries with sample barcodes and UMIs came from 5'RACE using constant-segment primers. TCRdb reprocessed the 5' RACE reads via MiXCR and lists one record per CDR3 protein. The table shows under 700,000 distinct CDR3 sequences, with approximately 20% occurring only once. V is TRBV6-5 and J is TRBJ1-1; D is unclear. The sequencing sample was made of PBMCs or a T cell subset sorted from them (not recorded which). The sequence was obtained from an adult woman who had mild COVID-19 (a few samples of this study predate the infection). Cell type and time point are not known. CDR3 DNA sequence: TGTGCCAGCAAGTACATCTGGAACACTGAAGCTTTCTTT. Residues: CASKYIWNTEAFF.